The 25 T cell receptor beta chains below come from one sample, sequenced in a study of T cells after posttransplantation cyclophosphamide. Cyclophosphamide on days +3 and +4 followed busulfan-fludarabine conditioning and a marrow graft. Sequencing was performed with immunoSEQ multiplex PCR; in TCRdb, only in-frame clones are kept and a portion is missing. The data hold tens of thousands of clones, with 78% observed a single time. Source: CD4+ T cells sorted from blood, taken 1,700 to 2,000 days after a stem cell transplant with posttransplant cyclophosphamide. These receptors were collected from a female patient between 35 and 55 years old who received an allogeneic stem cell transplant from a related donor, was CMV-positive, and had no GVHD. Part of the T cells may come from the graft donor.

The CDR3 nucleotides are TGTGCCAGCAGCTTAGTAGGAGGGACTAACTCCTACAATGAGCAGTTCTTC. Encoded protein: CASSLVGGTNSYNEQFF. The J gene is TRBJ2-1, the V gene TRBV7-3, with 7 bases matching TRBD2. CDR1 and CDR2 from the germline V gene are SGHTA and FQGTGA. Trimming cost V 2 bases and J 0 bases; bases outside gene matches: 7. This CDR3 comprises 17 residues.

The sample holds a few counts of this clone. V and J are TRBV7-9 and TRBJ1-5; no definite D call. Germline V gene lookup returns CDR1 SEHNR and CDR2 FQNEAQ (reference sequence). The CDR3 is 13 amino acids. Trimming stripped 5 bases from V and 1 base from J, with 6 bases between. The CDR3 here is CASSIQSNQPQHF. Here the CDR3 DNA reads TGTGCCAGCAGCATTCAAAGCAATCAGCCCCAGCATTTT.

This clone was detected only a few times. The J gene is TRBJ1-5, the V gene TRBV6-5; D remains ambiguous. V lost 5 bases and J lost 1, with 9 bases in between. The CDR3 contains 14 residues. Per the germline V gene, CDR1 is MNHEY and CDR2 is SVGAGI. The CDR3 DNA reads as TGTGCCAGCAGTCTCGACAACAGCAATCAGCCCCAGCATTTT. Its translation: CASSLDNSNQPQHF.

The CDR3 DNA reads as TGTGCCAGCATTCTTAGCGGGGGGGTCCACGAGCAGTACTTC. Translating it yields CASILSGGVHEQYF. The rearrangement links TRBV6-6 to TRBJ2-7; 11 bases are shared with TRBD2. Germline V lookup: CDR1 MNHNY, CDR2 SVGAGI (reference sequence). The CDR3 extends over 14 amino acids. The J segment lost 5 bases and the V segment lost 7 bases, leaving 7 bases of the junction unmatched.

The DNA of the CDR3 is TGCGCCAGCAGCCGGGACAGGGGTAATTACAATGAGCAGTTCTTC. It is translated as CASSRDRGNYNEQFF. V is TRBV5-1 and J is TRBJ2-1; 10 bases line up with TRBD1. From germline, CDR1 is SGHRS and CDR2 YFSETQ. Losses at the gene ends were 4 bases for V and 4 bases for J; bases not matched to a gene: 5. The CDR3 sequence is 15 residues long.

The chain combines TRBV5-4 with TRBJ1-1; D is unresolved. The CDR3 contains 15 residues. The germline CDR1 and CDR2 sequences are SGHNT and YYREEE (reference sequence). The ends were cut back, 3 bases at V and 0 bases at J, with 12 bases in the middle. The CDR3 region has the DNA TGTGCCAGCAGCTCACCAGGAAAACTGAACACTGAAGCTTTCTTT. Protein: CASSSPGKLNTEAFF.

V gene TRBV18 combines with J gene TRBJ1-1, with D possibly being TRBD1 (5 bases). Trimming removed 2 bases from V and 3 bases from J, with 10 bases in between. Per the germline V gene, CDR1 is KGHSH and CDR2 is LQKENI. There are 14 residues in the CDR3. CDR3: CASSPGAVDTEAFF. The CDR3 coding sequence is TGTGCCAGCTCACCAGGGGCGGTTGACACTGAAGCTTTCTTT.

The V and J genes are TRBV5-1 and TRBJ2-2; D gene ambiguous. Germline CDR1 SGHRS, CDR2 YFSETQ. V was trimmed by 2 bases and J by 5 bases, leaving 13 bases between them. The CDR3 extends over 15 amino acids. The chain's CDR3 is CASSLNAPGTGELFF. The CDR3 DNA is TGCGCCAGCAGCTTAAACGCCCCCGGTACCGGGGAGCTGTTTTTT.

This clone turned up a few times. This rearrangement joins TRBV19 to TRBJ2-7; D unresolved. There are 14 residues in the CDR3. Germline lookup yields CDR1 LNHDA and CDR2 SQIVND (reference sequence). V lost 5 bases, J lost 1 base, and 12 bases lay in between. The CDR3 reads CASSPRRESYEQYF. The DNA of the CDR3 is TGTGCCAGTAGTCCCCGAAGAGAATCCTACGAGCAGTACTTC.

The chain recombines TRBV19 with TRBJ1-2; 7 bases are shared with TRBD1. Germline V gene data show CDR1 as LNHDA and CDR2 as SQIVND (reference sequence). The CDR3 has 14 residues. The trim removed 3 bases at V and 8 bases at J, leaving 9 bases unmatched. The CDR3 bases are TGTGCCAGTAGTATGGGAGAGGGGGCGAAAGGCTACACCTTC. Amino acids: CASSMGEGAKGYTF.

V is TRBV6-1 and J is TRBJ2-2; tentatively, D is TRBD1 (5 bases). This CDR3 has 13 amino acids. In germline, CDR1 is MNHNS, CDR2 SASEGT. Trimming removed 6 bases from V and 7 bases from J, with 12 bases in between. CDR3 sequence reads: CASREIRDGELFF. In DNA, the CDR3 is TGTGCCAGCAGGGAAATCAGGGACGGGGAGCTGTTTTTT.

A single count supports this clone. The rearrangement uses TRBV10-3 and TRBJ1-2; possibly TRBD1 for D (5 bases). V shed 4 bases and J shed 7 bases, with 10 bases lying between them. The CDR3 totals 12 residues. The germline CDR1 and CDR2 sequences are ENHRY and SYGVKD. CDR3 protein: CAISGGDVGYTF. CDR3 in DNA: TGTGCCATCAGTGGGGGGGACGTTGGCTACACCTTC.

This rearrangement joins TRBV7-6 to TRBJ2-1; D is possibly TRBD1 (6 bases). Per germline, CDR1 SGHVS and CDR2 FNYEAQ. The CDR3 has 15 amino acids. V was cut by 3 bases and J by 3 bases, with 12 bases left in between. CDR3 protein: CASSFQGQNYNEQFF. The CDR3, as DNA: TGTGCCAGCAGCTTCCAGGGGCAAAACTACAATGAGCAGTTCTTC. Full variable domain (remainder filled in from reference TRBV7-6 and TRBJ2-1): GAGVSQSPRYKVTKRGQDVALRCDPISGHVSLYWYRQALGQGPEFLTYFNYEAQQDKSGLPNDRFSAERPEGSISTLTIQRTEQRDSAMYRCASSFQGQNYNEQFFGPGTRLTVL.

The chain is built from TRBV2 and TRBJ1-6; 8 nucleotides align to TRBD1. V was pared by 6 bases and J by 6 bases, with 7 bases of the junction left unmatched. This CDR3 has 15 amino acids. Germline V lookup: CDR1 SNHLY, CDR2 FYNNEI. CDR3 bases: TGTGCCAGCAGCGTGGACAGGGAAGGTAATTCACCCCTCCACTTT. Translated: CASSVDREGNSPLHF.

The gene calls are TRBV2 and TRBJ2-1; D perhaps matches TRBD1 (5 bases). Germline CDR1 reads SNHLY; CDR2 reads FYNNEI. The CDR3 has 15 amino acids. The germline V and J ends were trimmed by 8 bases and 8 bases, with 22 bases remaining between them. As DNA, the CDR3 is TGTGCCAGCGGCAGGAGTACCTCAGGGTTTGATGAGCAGTTCTTC. Translation gives CASGRSTSGFDEQFF.

This rearrangement joins TRBV29-1 to TRBJ1-2; 9 positions agree with TRBD1. The CDR3 consists of 16 residues. Germline CDR1 is SQVTM and CDR2 is ANQGSEA. After removal of 6 bases from V and 4 bases from J, the junction contained 15 bases not matched to a gene. CDR3 in DNA: TGCAGCGTCCCTAACCGGGACAGGGTATCGGGCTATGGCTACACCTTC. It translates to CSVPNRDRVSGYGYTF.

The chain carries TRBV11-3 and TRBJ2-1, with 9 bases identical to TRBD2. CDR1 is SGHNT and CDR2 is YENEEA in the germline V gene. This CDR3 has 15 residues. Germline trimming cut 1 base from V and 6 bases from J; bases unmatched to any gene: 4. The CDR3 protein is CASSLGGGAVNEQFF. CDR3 nucleotide sequence: TGTGCCAGCAGCTTAGGCGGGGGGGCCGTCAATGAGCAGTTCTTC.

This chain uses TRBV19 with TRBJ2-1, with D maybe TRBD2 (5 bases). The V end lost 4 bases, the J end lost 7 bases, and 11 bases lay between the germline ends. The CDR3 length is 13 residues. Germline loops: CDR1 LNHDA, CDR2 SQIVND (reference sequence). The CDR3 DNA sequence: TGTGCCAGTAGTAGTACTAGACGGAATGAGCAGTTCTTC. Translating it yields CASSSTRRNEQFF. Full variable domain (remainder filled in from reference TRBV19 and TRBJ2-1): DGGITQSPKYLFRKEGQNVTLSCEQNLNHDAMYWYRQDPGQGLRLIYYSQIVNDFQKGDIAEGYSVSREKKESFPLTVTSAQKNPTAFYLCASSSTRRNEQFFGPGTRLTVL.

The chain has TRBV6-1 and TRBJ2-3; 11 bases line up with TRBD2. The ends lost 4 bases at V and 0 bases at J; junction bases unmatched: 6. This CDR3 region has 17 residues. The germline V gene has CDR1 MNHNS and CDR2 SASEGT. The CDR3 loop is CASSGFLAGGSTDTQYF. As DNA, the CDR3 is TGTGCCAGCAGTGGATTTTTAGCGGGGGGGAGCACAGATACGCAGTATTTT.

The chain couples TRBV29-1 to TRBJ2-2, with 9 positions matching TRBD2. Trimming removed 5 bases from V and 2 bases from J; junction bases left unmatched: 6. Germline V gene lookup returns CDR1 SQVTM and CDR2 ANQGSEA. The CDR3 is 15 amino acids. In DNA, the CDR3 is TGCAGCGTTTTCGGAGCGGGGGGAAACACCGGGGAGCTGTTTTTT. This encodes CSVFGAGGNTGELFF.

This clone is a singleton in its sample. The chain recombines TRBV25-1 with TRBJ1-4; 9 positions match TRBD1. The V gene's germline CDR1 is MGHDK and CDR2 SYGVNS. The CDR3 is 14 residues long. V dropped 6 bases and J dropped 6; count of bases not matched to a gene: 5. In DNA, the CDR3 is TGTGCCAGCAGCTCCGGGACAGGGTATGAAAAACTGTTTTTT. This translates into CASSSGTGYEKLFF.

This rearrangement joins TRBV2 to TRBJ2-3; 8 bases line up with TRBD2. The CDR3 runs 17 residues. Germline trimming cut 3 bases from V and 3 bases from J; bases unmatched to any gene: 11. Germline loops: CDR1 SNHLY, CDR2 FYNNEI. CDR3 DNA: TGTGCCAGCAGTGATAGGGTAGCGGGGAGGTGGACAGATACGCAGTATTTT. Translated: CASSDRVAGRWTDTQYF.

The chain uses TRBV11-2 and TRBJ2-7; D is possibly TRBD2 (6 bases). The CDR3 length is 17 residues. Germline-derived CDR1 and CDR2 are SGHAT and FQNNGV. Trimming cost V 1 base and J 0 bases, with 16 bases left between them. CDR3 loop: CASSLANRGLSSYEQYF. The CDR3 coding sequence is TGTGCCAGCAGCTTAGCGAATCGGGGGTTGAGCTCCTACGAGCAGTACTTC.

This chain joins TRBV5-1 and TRBJ2-3; 11 bases agree with TRBD2. The CDR3 runs 15 residues. The V and J ends lost 5 bases and 6 bases, in that order; junction bases with no gene match: 8. Germline V lookup: CDR1 SGHRS, CDR2 YFSETQ. The CDR3 protein is CASRASGGFLDTQYF. CDR3 coding DNA: TGCGCCAGCAGGGCTAGCGGGGGGTTTTTGGATACGCAGTATTTT.

The rearrangement links TRBV10-3 to TRBJ2-5, with a weak D call TRBD2 (5 bases). The CDR3 is made up of 13 amino acids. Germline values: CDR1 ENHRY, CDR2 SYGVKD. Trimming took off 3 bases at V and 5 bases at J, with 10 bases between the two ends. The CDR3 here is CAISDRWEETQYF. The CDR3 bases are TGTGCCATCAGTGATCGTTGGGAGGAGACCCAGTACTTC.